This TCR beta chain was captured in a study of T-cell reconstitution after alpha-beta-depleted transplantation in children (dated by TCRdb to the mid-2010s). Regarding the research as a whole: T-cell immune reconstitution after TCRalphabeta/CD19-depleted allogeneic hematopoietic cell transplantation in children was quantitatively tracked in the study by means of TCR repertoire profiling. What the work shows at the level of the full study, not this receptor alone: The high TCRbeta diversity at day 60 in some patients was ascribed to recipient T cells and intrathymic progenitors that had survived conditioning. Apparently early alphabetaT-cell count recovery about two months after transplant reportedly relied on only several hundred rapidly expanded clones derived from non-depleted graft cells. The frequencies of hyperexpanded clones fell over the following months, and after one year, T-cell counts and TCRbeta diversity were mostly attributed to newly produced T cells.

This clonotype was detected only a few times. No cognate antigen has been identified for it. Base qualities were left out, and no much larger clone turns up one base away. V is cut by 4 bases and J by 3 bases, and the space between the germline ends is 12 bases. Including the terminal cysteine and phenylalanine, the CDR3 comprises 15 residues. Only the CDR3 portion is preserved as DNA: 45 bases, with reading frame beginning at the first base. CDR1 is given as SNHLY and CDR2 as FYNNEI, both from the germline V gene. Receptors were amplified or captured by PCR. Instrument used: Illumina HiSeq 2500. TCR libraries were prepared with molecular barcoding, using unique molecular identifiers to normalize TCRbeta repertoire quantification. TCRdb reran the public reads through fastp at Q25 and MiXCR, keeping productive beta chains. CDR3 protein duplicates are merged, each entry listing the most common genes and DNA. The table for this sample lists some 310,000 distinct CDR3 sequences; approximately 20% of them were counted only once. The ten largest clones add up to approximately 10% of the sample.

The label giving this sample's treatment or condition can be read as: allogeneic hematopoietic cell transplantation with graft depleted of TCRalphabeta T cells and CD19 B cells. The transplant recipients were children given TCRalphabeta/CD19-depleted allogeneic hematopoietic cell grafts. Recombination joined TRBV2 with TRBJ2-2; the D element could tentatively be TRBD1 or TRBD2, as 5 bases agree for each. The sequenced sample was PBMCs, mostly from graft donor cells, obtained 180 days after TCRalphabeta/CD19-depleted stem cell transplant. This sequence originates from a male patient younger than 18 who had a stem cell transplant for acute lymphoblastic leukemia, so the T cells may come from the graft donor. The DNA sequence reads TGTGCCAGCAGTGGTCCCGGGACCGACACCGGGGAGCTGTTTTTT. This sequence encodes CASSGPGTDTGELFF.